Listed here are 8 T cell receptor beta chains from one sample, sequenced in a study of technical replicates of blood from several donors. TCRdb keeps only in-frame clones here, not all; method: immunoSEQ multiplex PCR. The top ten clones hold approximately 0.26% of a sample with tens of thousands of clones, roughly 97% of them seen once. The specimen sequenced was T cells isolated from PBMCs. The receptors derive from a human donor in good health.

This chain uses TRBV10-3 with TRBJ2-2, with 9 bases that match TRBD1. The CDR3 extends over 15 amino acids. Germline V gives CDR1 ENHRY, CDR2 SYGVKD. V shed 7 bases and J 5 bases; nucleotides not matched to a gene: 8. CDR3 bases: TGTGCCATCACCTCCGGGACAGGGTATACCGGGGAGCTGTTTTTT. This sequence encodes CAITSGTGYTGELFF.

V usage is TRBV7-9 and J usage is TRBJ2-1; 11 bases line up with TRBD2. CDR1 is SEHNR and CDR2 is FQNEAQ in the germline V gene (reference sequence). V lost 8 bases to trimming and J lost 7 bases; unmatched junction nucleotides: 10. The CDR3 has 15 residues. The CDR3 nucleotides are TGTGCCAGCTTCGGGGGTAGCGGGAGGGGTAATGAGCAGTTCTTC. It specifies CASFGGSGRGNEQFF.

In nucleotides, the CDR3 is TGTGCCAGCAGCTCCCCGGGGGGCATACTGTTTTTT. Its protein is CASSSPGGILFF. The chain employs TRBV6-5 and TRBJ1-4; D perhaps matches TRBD1 (6 bases). The V and J ends lost 6 bases and 13 bases respectively, with 15 bases between them. Germline V CDR1 and CDR2: MNHEY, SVGAGI. The CDR3 is 12 residues long.

The chain links TRBV9 to TRBJ2-2, with 9 bases matching TRBD2. The junction had 5 bases not matched to a gene; V was cut back by 3 bases and J by 2 bases. The CDR3 has 16 residues. Per the germline V gene, CDR1 is SGDLS and CDR2 is YYNGEE. CDR3 bases: TGTGCCAGCAGCGCCAGACTAGCGGTCAACACCGGGGAGCTGTTTTTT. Translated, it gives CASSARLAVNTGELFF.

This chain joins TRBV30 and TRBJ2-7; D perhaps matches TRBD1 (5 bases). Germline CDR1 reads GTSNPN; CDR2 reads SVGIG (reference sequence). The ends were cut back, 7 bases at V and 4 bases at J, with 14 bases in the middle. CDR3 length: 12 residues. DNA for the CDR3: TGTGCCTTGACCCAGGGTCAGTACGAGCAGTACTTC. Protein product: CALTQGQYEQYF.

CDR3 coding DNA: TGTGCCAGTAGTATGGGAACAGGGTACATGAGGGCTTTCTTT. Translated, it gives CASSMGTGYMRAFF. The chain combines TRBV19 with TRBJ1-1; TRBD1 might be the D (6 bases). This CDR3 region has 14 residues. V was shortened by 3 bases and J by 11 bases, with 19 bases between the two germline ends. Germline lookup yields CDR1 LNHDA and CDR2 SQIVND (reference sequence).

The gene calls are TRBV27 and TRBJ1-5, with unresolved D. The CDR3 contains 15 residues. CDR1 and CDR2 from the germline V gene are MNHEY and SMNVEV (reference sequence). V was clipped by 5 bases and J by 0 bases, with 11 bases between them. The CDR3 spells CASSPTSGSNQPQHF. The CDR3 DNA follows: TGTGCCAGCAGTCCAACGAGTGGTAGCAATCAGCCCCAGCATTTT.

The CDR3 is CASSLTGKGYTF. The CDR3 DNA is TGTGCCAGCAGCTTGACAGGGAAAGGCTACACCTTC. The chain carries TRBV5-5 and TRBJ1-2; tentatively, D is TRBD1 (6 bases). CDR3 size: 12 residues. Germline CDR1 and CDR2: SGHKS and YYEKEE (reference sequence). Trimming removed 1 base from V and 8 bases from J, with 9 bases in between.